Following are 21 T cell receptor beta chains from one sample sequenced in a study of type 1 and type 2 diabetes patients. Amplification started from genomic DNA. Multiplex PCR with 30 forward and 13 reverse primers amplified the TCR beta CDR3. TCRdb reprocessed the multiplex PCR reads via MiXCR and lists one record per CDR3 protein. Among about 270,000 distinct CDR3 sequences, approximately 50% were seen once, and the ten largest hold roughly 13%. Sequenced input: peripheral blood mononuclear cells (PBMCs). The source is a man aged 18 to 29 with type 2 diabetes.

The V gene is TRBV4-1, the J gene TRBJ1-4; 8 bases agree with TRBD1. Germline CDR1 and CDR2: MGHRA and YSYEKL. Unmatched junction bases numbered 8, after V lost 2 bases and J lost 12 bases. The CDR3 loop spans 14 amino acids. The CDR3, as DNA: TGCGCCAGCAGCCAACAGGGGGCATGGGAAGAACTGTTTTTT. It translates to CASSQQGAWEELFF.

The V gene is TRBV19, the J gene TRBJ2-3; the D call may be TRBD1 or TRBD2 (5 bases each). Between the trimmed V and J ends, which lost 6 bases and 7 bases, there was a span of 20 bases. Germline CDR1 and CDR2: LNHDA and SQIVND (reference sequence). CDR3 length: 15 amino acids. The CDR3 region has the DNA TGTGCCAGTAGCAAATCCGCAGGGAGTTTACATACGCAGTATTTT. Translating it yields CASSKSAGSLHTQYF.

Comments on this clonotype: The junction departs from the called germline gene at one end, perhaps through a read error. V is TRBV7-2 and J is TRBJ2-3; 7 bases fit TRBD2. The CDR3 consists of 16 residues. Germline CDR1 SGHTA, CDR2 FQGNSA. The CDR3 DNA follows: TGTGCCAGCAGCGTAGCTAGCGGAAAACTGCCAGATACGCAGTATTTT. This codes for CASSVASGKLPDTQYF.

The rearrangement joins TRBV27 to TRBJ2-7, with 9 nucleotides matching TRBD2. Looked up from germline, CDR1 is MNHEY and CDR2 is SMNVEV (reference sequence). The CDR3 has 18 residues. Losses at the gene ends were 3 bases for V and 5 bases for J; bases not matched to a gene: 17. The DNA for the CDR3 is TGTGCCAGCAGTTTTTCCCCGTGGGTTAGCGGGAGTCCGGACGAGCAGTACTTC. Protein: CASSFSPWVSGSPDEQYF.

The J gene is TRBJ2-7, the V gene TRBV2; the D gene is possibly TRBD2 (7 bases). Looked up from germline, CDR1 is SNHLY and CDR2 is FYNNEI. V lost 8 bases, J lost 3 bases, and 20 bases lay in between. CDR3 length equals 15 residues. CDR3 in amino acids: CASQEGGQTIYEQYF. CDR3 nucleotide sequence: TGTGCCAGCCAAGAGGGGGGGCAGACCATCTACGAGCAGTACTTC.

The chain couples TRBV20-1 to TRBJ2-4; the match to TRBD1 covers 8 bases. From germline, CDR1 is DFQATT and CDR2 SNEGSKA (reference sequence). J lost 8 bases, V lost 3 bases, and 6 bases had no gene match. The CDR3 loop spans 13 amino acids. This CDR3 is CSASSGGLDIQYF. The CDR3 DNA sequence: TGCAGTGCTAGCTCAGGGGGCTTAGACATTCAGTACTTC.

The sample holds many counts of this clonotype. The V gene is TRBV7-8, the J gene TRBJ1-2; 7 nucleotides line up with TRBD1. After removal of 6 bases from V and 6 bases from J, the junction contained 1 base not matched to a gene. CDR1 SGHVS and CDR2 FQNEAQ come from the germline V gene. The CDR3 covers 11 residues. CDR3 protein: CASRTGNGYTF. The DNA of the CDR3 is TGTGCCAGCAGGACAGGGAATGGCTACACCTTC.

The J gene is TRBJ2-1, the V gene TRBV7-2; D is possibly TRBD1 or TRBD2 (5 bases each). The V gene's germline CDR1 is SGHTA and CDR2 FQGNSA. This CDR3 contains 14 residues. With 3 bases removed from V and 4 bases from J, the gap between germline ends came to 10 bases. The CDR3 nucleotides are TGTGCCAGCAGCTTGCAGGGAGATTACAATGAGCAGTTCTTC. Its translation is CASSLQGDYNEQFF.

This clonotype has just one count. A read error may account for a junction end that differs from germline. V is TRBV27 and J is TRBJ2-3; 7 bases fit TRBD1. The CDR3 extends over 14 amino acids. Germline CDR1 MNHEY, CDR2 SMNVEV (reference sequence). This CDR3 reads CASSLDRVSDTQCF. The CDR3 nucleotides read TGTGCCAGCAGTCTCGACAGGGTATCAGATACGCAGTGTTTT.

This chain links TRBV9 with TRBJ1-3; D not resolved. Trimming cost V 0 bases and J 4 bases, with 11 bases left between them. The CDR3 is made up of 15 amino acids. Germline V gene lookup returns CDR1 SGDLS and CDR2 YYNGEE. The CDR3 is CASSVDGTSGNTIYF. DNA of the CDR3: TGTGCCAGCAGCGTAGATGGCACTTCCGGAAACACCATATATTTT.

This rearrangement joins TRBV10-3 to TRBJ1-1, with 10 bases identical to TRBD1. The CDR3 totals 14 residues. The germline gives CDR1 ENHRY, CDR2 SYGVKD. V lost 4 bases to trimming and J lost 6 bases; unmatched junction nucleotides: 5. The CDR3 protein is CAISAGTGVAEAFF. The DNA of the CDR3 is TGTGCCATCAGTGCCGGGACAGGGGTCGCTGAAGCTTTCTTT.

The chain joins TRBV7-2 to TRBJ2-7; 16 bases are a match to TRBD2. The CDR3 contains 15 residues. The V gene end was trimmed by 5 bases and the J gene end by 6 bases; junction bases not matched to a gene: 4. Germline CDR1 SGHTA, CDR2 FQGNSA. The CDR3 reads CASSLGLAGGREQYF. In DNA form, the CDR3 reads TGTGCCAGCAGCCTGGGACTAGCGGGGGGGCGCGAGCAGTACTTC.

The chain carries TRBV6-2 or TRBV6-3 and TRBJ1-6; TRBD1 might be the D (6 bases). The CDR3 is 14 residues long. CDR1 is MNHEY, CDR2 SVGEGT, per germline. Between the trimmed V and J ends, which lost 5 bases and 4 bases, there was a span of 9 bases. CDR3 protein: CASSDRRYNSPLHF. The CDR3, as DNA: TGTGCCAGCAGTGACAGGCGGTATAATTCACCCCTCCACTTT.

Turning to this clonotype: The junction and the germline gene differ at one end; a read error may be behind it. The chain recombines TRBV2 with TRBJ1-3; 7 nucleotides line up with TRBD1. Germline CDR1 and CDR2: SNHLY and FYNNEI. This CDR3 is 16 amino acids long. In nucleotides, the CDR3 is TGTGCCAGCAGGGAAGGGGGCTCCAGCTCTGGAAACACCATATATTTT. It translates to CASREGGSSSGNTIYF.

This clonotype was seen more than once but under ten times. The chain couples TRBV29-1 to TRBJ2-7; D not resolved. Trimming removed 4 bases at V and 0 bases at J, with 7 bases between. Looked up from germline, CDR1 is SQVTM and CDR2 is ANQGSEA. CDR3 length: 12 amino acids. The CDR3 loop is CSVVGNSYEQYF. In nucleotides, the CDR3 is TGCAGCGTTGTAGGGAACTCCTACGAGCAGTACTTC.

Note on this clonotype: One junction end disagrees with the germline gene, perhaps due to a read error. The chain combines TRBV6-5 with TRBJ2-2; TRBD2 might be the D (5 bases). The germline gives CDR1 MNHEY, CDR2 SVGAGI. There are 13 residues in the CDR3. The CDR3 DNA follows: TGTGCCAGCATGGCAACCAACACCGGGGAGCTGGTTTTT. Encoded protein: CASMATNTGELVF.

This rearrangement joins TRBV15 to TRBJ2-3; D gene ambiguous. The CDR3 length is 14 residues. V lost 1 base, J lost 4 bases, and 9 bases lay in between. Germline-derived CDR1 and CDR2 are LNHNV and YYDKDF (reference sequence). The CDR3 here is CATSRGRGADTQYF. DNA for the CDR3: TGTGCCACCAGCAGAGGGCGCGGCGCAGATACGCAGTATTTT.

Comments on this clonotype: The junction and the germline gene differ at one end; a read error may be behind it. The V call is TRBV2, the J call TRBJ2-7; D remains unclear. The germline CDR1 and CDR2 sequences are SNHLY and FYNNEI. The CDR3 spans 14 residues. CDR3 amino acids: CAGSSGPVTYEQYF. CDR3 coding DNA: TGTGCCGGCAGTAGTGGGCCAGTTACCTACGAGCAGTACTTC.

This clonotype was recorded many times. The V call is TRBV19, the J call TRBJ1-2; D is unresolved. Trimming shortened V by 1 base and J by 2 bases, and 8 bases separated the two germline ends. In germline, CDR1 is LNHDA, CDR2 SQIVND (reference sequence). CDR3 size: 14 residues. CDR3 residues: CASSIGAGNYGYTF. CDR3 nucleotide sequence: TGTGCCAGTAGTATAGGCGCAGGAAACTATGGCTACACCTTC.

Comments on this clonotype: The junction departs from the called germline gene at one end, perhaps through a read error. This rearrangement joins TRBV14 to TRBJ2-7, with D maybe TRBD2 (5 bases). Germline loops: CDR1 SGHDN, CDR2 FVKESK. This CDR3 spans 13 amino acids. Here the CDR3 DNA reads TGTGTCAGCAGCCAAACCGGACTGGGAGAGCAGTACTTC. Translating gives CVSSQTGLGEQYF.

The V call is TRBV6-1, the J call TRBJ1-3, with D tentatively TRBD1 (6 bases). Germline V gene lookup returns CDR1 MNHNS and CDR2 SASEGT. With 6 bases removed from V and 4 bases from J, the gap between germline ends came to 13 bases. The CDR3 has 14 residues. CDR3 in DNA: TGTGCCAGCAGCCCACAGGGACGCGGAAACACCATATATTTT. This translates into CASSPQGRGNTIYF.